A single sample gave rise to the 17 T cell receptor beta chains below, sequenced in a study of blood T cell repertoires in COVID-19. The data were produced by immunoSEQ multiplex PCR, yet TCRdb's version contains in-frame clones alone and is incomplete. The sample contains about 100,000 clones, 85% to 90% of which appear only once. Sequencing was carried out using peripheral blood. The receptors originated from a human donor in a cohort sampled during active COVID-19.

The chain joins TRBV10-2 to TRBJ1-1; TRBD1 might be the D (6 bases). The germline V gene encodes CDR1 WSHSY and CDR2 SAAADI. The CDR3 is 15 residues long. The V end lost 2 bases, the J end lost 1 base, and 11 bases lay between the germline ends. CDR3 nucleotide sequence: TGCGCCAGCAGTGAGAGGGGGGGTAAGAACACTGAAGCTTTCTTT. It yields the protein CASSERGGKNTEAFF.

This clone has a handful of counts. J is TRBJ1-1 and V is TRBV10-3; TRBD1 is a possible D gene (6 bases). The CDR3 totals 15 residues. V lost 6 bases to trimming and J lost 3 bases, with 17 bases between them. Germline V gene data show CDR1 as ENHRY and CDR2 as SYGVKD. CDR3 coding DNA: TGTGCCATCAGGGACAGCCCTTTAAAGGACACTGAAGCTTTCTTT. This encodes CAIRDSPLKDTEAFF.

Here the CDR3 reads CASSKRQARGGNSPLHF. For the CDR3, the DNA is TGTGCCAGCAGTAAGAGACAGGCCCGAGGTGGCAATTCACCCCTCCACTTT. The chain is built from TRBV27 and TRBJ1-6; D is possibly TRBD1 (6 bases). The CDR3 loop spans 17 amino acids. V was shortened by 5 bases and J by 7 bases, with 21 bases between the two germline ends. Per germline, CDR1 MNHEY and CDR2 SMNVEV (reference sequence).

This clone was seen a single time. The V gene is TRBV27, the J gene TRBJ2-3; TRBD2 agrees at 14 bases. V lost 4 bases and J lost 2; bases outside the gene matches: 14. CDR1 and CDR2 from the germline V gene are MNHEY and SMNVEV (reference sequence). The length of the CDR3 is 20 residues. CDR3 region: CASSSPRLAGGPHATDTQYF. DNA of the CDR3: TGTGCCAGCAGTTCACCTCGACTAGCGGGAGGGCCCCATGCCACAGATACGCAGTATTTT.

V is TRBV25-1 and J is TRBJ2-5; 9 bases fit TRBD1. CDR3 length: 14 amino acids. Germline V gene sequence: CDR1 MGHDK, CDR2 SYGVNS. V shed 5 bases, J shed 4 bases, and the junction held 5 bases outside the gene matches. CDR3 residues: CASSSDRGGETQYF. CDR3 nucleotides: TGTGCCAGCAGTTCGGACAGGGGTGGAGAGACCCAGTACTTC.

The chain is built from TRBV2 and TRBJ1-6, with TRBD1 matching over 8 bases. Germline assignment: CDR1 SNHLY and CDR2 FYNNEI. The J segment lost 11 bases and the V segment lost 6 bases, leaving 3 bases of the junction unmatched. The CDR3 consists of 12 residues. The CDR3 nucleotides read TGTGCCAGCAGGGAGGACAGGGCACCCCTCCACTTT. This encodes CASREDRAPLHF. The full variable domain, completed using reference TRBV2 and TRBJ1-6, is EPEVTQTPSHQVTQMGQEVILRCVPISNHLYFYWYRQILGQKVEFLVSFYNNEISEKSEIFDDQFSVERPDGSNFTLKIRSTKLEDSAMYFCASREDRAPLHFGNGTRLTVT.

CDR3 protein: CASSPDTYEQYF. The CDR3 DNA follows: TGTGCCAGCAGCCCTGACACCTACGAGCAGTACTTC. The V call is TRBV14, the J call TRBJ2-7; D is unresolved. The CDR3 has 12 amino acids. Trimming stripped 4 bases from V and 2 bases from J, with 6 bases between. Germline-derived CDR1 and CDR2 are SGHDN and FVKESK.

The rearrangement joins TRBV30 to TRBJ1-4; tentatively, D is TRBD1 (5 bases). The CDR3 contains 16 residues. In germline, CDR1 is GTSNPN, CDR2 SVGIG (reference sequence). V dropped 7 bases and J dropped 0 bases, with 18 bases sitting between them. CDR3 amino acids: CAFTPIRGATNEKLFF. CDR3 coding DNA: TGTGCCTTCACCCCGATTCGGGGGGCAACTAATGAAAAACTGTTTTTT.

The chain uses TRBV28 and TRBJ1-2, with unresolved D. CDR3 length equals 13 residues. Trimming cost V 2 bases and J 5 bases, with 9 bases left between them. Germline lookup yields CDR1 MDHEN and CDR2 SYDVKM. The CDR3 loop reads CASSLTLPYGYTF. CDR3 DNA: TGTGCCAGCAGTTTAACATTGCCGTATGGCTACACCTTC.

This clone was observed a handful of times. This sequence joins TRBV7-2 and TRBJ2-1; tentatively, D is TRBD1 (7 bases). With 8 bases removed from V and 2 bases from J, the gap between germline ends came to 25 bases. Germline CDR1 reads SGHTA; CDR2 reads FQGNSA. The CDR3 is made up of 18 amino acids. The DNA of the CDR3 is TGTGCCAGCCCCCCCAGGGGGGCGGAGACCCTCCCCTACAATGAGCAGTTCTTC. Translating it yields CASPPRGAETLPYNEQFF.

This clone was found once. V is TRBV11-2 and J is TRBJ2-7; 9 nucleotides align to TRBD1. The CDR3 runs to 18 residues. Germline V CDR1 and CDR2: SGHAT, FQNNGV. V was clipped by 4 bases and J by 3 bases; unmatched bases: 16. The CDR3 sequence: CASSSLGLGQGFYYEQYF. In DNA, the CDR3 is TGTGCCAGCAGCTCCCTTGGTTTAGGACAGGGGTTTTACTACGAGCAGTACTTC.

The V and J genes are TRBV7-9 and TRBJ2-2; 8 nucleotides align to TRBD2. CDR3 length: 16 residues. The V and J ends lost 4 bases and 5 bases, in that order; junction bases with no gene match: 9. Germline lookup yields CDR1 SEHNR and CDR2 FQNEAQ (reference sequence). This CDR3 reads CASSWYGTSRTGELFF. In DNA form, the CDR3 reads TGTGCCAGCAGCTGGTATGGGACTAGTCGGACCGGGGAGCTGTTTTTT.

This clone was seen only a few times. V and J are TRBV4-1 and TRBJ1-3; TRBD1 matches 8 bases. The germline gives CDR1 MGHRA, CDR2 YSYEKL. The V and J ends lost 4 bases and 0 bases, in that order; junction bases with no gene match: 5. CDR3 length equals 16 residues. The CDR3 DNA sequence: TGCGCCAGCAGCCTCCGGGACAGGAGCTCTGGAAACACCATATATTTT. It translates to CASSLRDRSSGNTIYF.

The CDR3 nucleotides read TGTGCCAGCAGCGTAGCTACTAGGGCTACTCAAGAGACCCAGTACTTC. It yields the protein CASSVATRATQETQYF. This sequence joins TRBV9 and TRBJ2-5, with D possibly matching TRBD2 (5 bases). Germline CDR1 is SGDLS and CDR2 is YYNGEE. The CDR3 contains 16 residues. Trimming took off 0 bases at V and 2 bases at J, with 14 bases between the two ends.

Written as DNA, the CDR3 is TGTGCCAGCTCACCACGAGGGGACAGGCCGTACTTC. Residues: CASSPRGDRPYF. V is TRBV18 and J is TRBJ2-4, with TRBD1 matching over 8 bases. The CDR3 sequence is 12 residues long. Losses at the gene ends were 1 base for V and 15 bases for J; bases not matched to a gene: 5. Germline CDR1 KGHSH, CDR2 LQKENI.

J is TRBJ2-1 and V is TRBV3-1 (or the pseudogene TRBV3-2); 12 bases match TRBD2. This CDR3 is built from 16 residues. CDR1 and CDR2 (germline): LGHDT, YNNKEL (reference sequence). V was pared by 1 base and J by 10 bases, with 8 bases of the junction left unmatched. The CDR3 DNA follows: TGTGCCAGCAGCCAAGTGGCTAGCGGGAGGGCCGGAGAGCAGTTCTTC. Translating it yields CASSQVASGRAGEQFF.

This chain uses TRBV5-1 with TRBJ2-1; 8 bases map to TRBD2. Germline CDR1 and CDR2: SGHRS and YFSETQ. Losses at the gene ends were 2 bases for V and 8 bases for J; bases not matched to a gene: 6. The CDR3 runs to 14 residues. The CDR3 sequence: CASSFRGGRDEQFF. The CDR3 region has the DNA TGCGCCAGCAGCTTCCGGGGGGGCCGGGATGAGCAGTTCTTC.